These 12 T cell receptor beta chains share one sample of origin, sequenced in a study of cytomegalovirus exposure and HLA in healthy donors (dated by TCRdb to about 2017). To prepare the library, the immunoSEQ multiplex PCR assay was applied. A mixture of 60 forward primers for TCR Vbeta segments and 13 reverse primers for TCR Jbeta segments was used in the multiplex PCR. TCRdb carries this immuneACCESS record with in-frame sequences only. Its versions omit some clonotypes, under half of them owing to an unresolved V gene in the studies checked, with the rest unexplained. The sample records approximately 190,000 clones, more than 65% of which are singletons. Of the sample, approximately 3.8% is held by the ten largest clones. Specimen: PBMCs. Receptor source: a man aged 45-65 years in good health and CMV-seronegative.

This clone appeared a few times. The rearrangement links TRBV27 to TRBJ2-1, with a possible D match to TRBD2 (5 bases). V was trimmed by 2 bases and J by 4 bases, leaving 12 bases between them. CDR1 is MNHEY and CDR2 is SMNVEV in the germline V gene (reference sequence). The CDR3 extends over 15 amino acids. The CDR3, as DNA: TGTGCCAGCAGTTTAAGAGGGCCCCAGTACAATGAGCAGTTCTTC. This encodes CASSLRGPQYNEQFF.

The genes are TRBV6-5 and TRBJ1-2, with a weak D call TRBD1 (6 bases). There are 13 residues in the CDR3. The ends were cut back, 6 bases at V and 7 bases at J, with 15 bases in the middle. In germline, CDR1 is MNHEY, CDR2 SVGAGI. The CDR3: CASRSIQGIGYTF. The CDR3 coding sequence is TGTGCCAGCAGGTCGATACAGGGCATTGGCTACACCTTC.

The rearrangement links TRBV19 to TRBJ1-2; 8 bases agree with TRBD1. Germline lookup yields CDR1 LNHDA and CDR2 SQIVND (reference sequence). Trimming at V came to 3 bases and at J to 4 bases, leaving 7 bases not matched to a gene. The CDR3 contains 15 residues. CDR3 residues: CASSMAGGYVYGYTF. CDR3 nucleotides: TGTGCCAGTAGTATGGCAGGGGGCTACGTCTATGGCTACACCTTC.

The CDR3 spells CASSQEGTGVFYEQYF. In nucleotides, the CDR3 is TGCGCCAGCAGCCAAGAGGGGACAGGGGTTTTCTACGAGCAGTACTTC. The rearrangement uses TRBV4-1 and TRBJ2-7; TRBD1 agrees at 10 bases. J was trimmed by 3 bases and V by 0 bases; bases with no gene match: 5. This CDR3 is built from 16 residues. Germline V gene lookup returns CDR1 MGHRA and CDR2 YSYEKL.

On this clone: The sample has other DNA sequences that encode this CDR3 too. The chain has TRBV6-5 and TRBJ2-3, with 7 nucleotides matching TRBD1. The germline gives CDR1 MNHEY, CDR2 SVGAGI. V lost 6 bases, J lost 6 bases, and 0 bases stayed unmatched. The CDR3 runs 11 residues. CDR3 region: CASRQGDTQYF. The CDR3, as DNA: TGTGCCAGCAGACAGGGGGATACGCAGTATTTT.

The chain has TRBV19 and TRBJ2-1, with a tentative D call TRBD2 (7 bases). The CDR3 has 12 residues. Deletions cut 10 bases from V and 6 bases from J, with 13 bases between. From germline, CDR1 is LNHDA and CDR2 SQIVND (reference sequence). CDR3 region: CATKGGGNEQFF. The CDR3 nucleotides read TGTGCCACTAAGGGGGGGGGCAATGAGCAGTTCTTC.

This chain joins TRBV4-3 and TRBJ2-7; possibly TRBD1 for D (5 bases). V was trimmed by 0 bases and J by 3 bases, leaving 12 bases between them. This CDR3 has 15 residues. Germline V gives CDR1 LGHNA, CDR2 YSLEER. The CDR3 DNA follows: TGCGCCAGCAGCCAAGACACAGGCCGTTTCTACGAGCAGTACTTC. Its protein product is CASSQDTGRFYEQYF.

This clone was seen a single time. V and J are TRBV30 and TRBJ1-2, with TRBD1 matching over 7 bases. This CDR3 region has 12 residues. V gave up 4 bases and J gave up 4 bases; unmatched junction bases: 3. In germline, CDR1 is GTSNPN, CDR2 SVGIG (reference sequence). The CDR3: CAWNRGSYGYTF. CDR3 nucleotide sequence: TGTGCCTGGAACAGGGGTTCCTATGGCTACACCTTC.

The chain links TRBV6-5 to TRBJ1-5; D ambiguous. The ends were cut back, 0 bases at V and 0 bases at J, with 3 bases in the middle. CDR1 is MNHEY, CDR2 SVGAGI, per germline. The CDR3 totals 14 residues. CDR3 nucleotides: TGTGCCAGCAGTTACTCCAATAGCAATCAGCCCCAGCATTTT. Its translation: CASSYSNSNQPQHF.

This sequence joins TRBV6-1 and TRBJ2-5; 9 positions agree with TRBD1. The tail of the sequence fits TRBJ2-7 better, so the J call may be wrong. Germline CDR1 reads MNHNS; CDR2 reads SASEGT. This CDR3 spans 15 amino acids. The CDR3 here is CASSAGQGKSYEQYF. In DNA form, the CDR3 reads TGTGCCAGCAGCGCGGGACAGGGAAAATCCTACGAGCAGTACTTC.

The chain carries TRBV6-5 and TRBJ1-5; tentative D call: TRBD1 (6 bases). Germline V gene lookup returns CDR1 MNHEY and CDR2 SVGAGI. The V and J ends lost 2 bases and 0 bases respectively, with 8 bases between them. This CDR3 is built from 15 residues. The CDR3 loop reads CASSYHRDSNQPQHF. DNA for the CDR3: TGTGCCAGCAGTTACCACAGGGATAGCAATCAGCCCCAGCATTTT.

The chain uses TRBV30 and TRBJ1-5, with 9 bases that match TRBD1. Losses at the gene ends were 3 bases for V and 4 bases for J; bases not matched to a gene: 1. CDR1 and CDR2 (germline): GTSNPN, SVGIG (reference sequence). The CDR3 runs to 13 residues. The CDR3, as DNA: TGTGCCTGGAGGGGACAGGGAAATCAGCCCCAGCATTTT. This sequence encodes CAWRGQGNQPQHF.